These 20 T cell receptor beta chains came from one sample sequenced in a study of T-cell reconstitution after alpha-beta-depleted transplantation in children. Unique molecular identifiers featured in how the TCRbeta library was prepared. TCRdb re-analysed the PCR reads in MiXCR, keeping a single row per CDR3 protein. The table includes over 200,000 distinct CDR3 sequences, about 8.2% detected once. Here the sequenced sample was PBMCs, mostly from graft donor cells, taken 360 days after TCRalphabeta/CD19-depleted stem cell transplant. Receptors were obtained from a male patient between 2 and 10 years old who had a stem cell transplant for acute myeloid leukemia, so the T cells may come from the graft donor.

V usage is TRBV2 and J usage is TRBJ1-1; no firm D call. The CDR3 spans 12 residues. V lost 5 bases to trimming and J lost 7 bases, with 11 bases between them. Germline loops: CDR1 SNHLY, CDR2 FYNNEI. CDR3 loop: CASSQDRFEAFF. Written as DNA, the CDR3 is TGTGCCAGCAGTCAAGACCGCTTTGAAGCTTTCTTT.

The table lists this clonotype with many counts. The chain uses TRBV20-1 and TRBJ2-4; D could derive from TRBD1 or TRBD2 (7 bases each). The CDR3 has 14 amino acids. V was trimmed by 7 bases and J by 5 bases, leaving 18 bases between them. Germline V CDR1 and CDR2: DFQATT, SNEGSKA (reference sequence). CDR3 region: CSVTSQGGQNIQYF. CDR3 sequence (DNA): TGCAGTGTTACTAGTCAGGGGGGGCAAAACATTCAGTACTTC.

This clonotype occurred a few times. CDR3 loop: CSATRGTFQETQYF. The CDR3 nucleotides are TGCAGTGCTACGAGGGGGACTTTCCAAGAGACCCAGTACTTC. V usage is TRBV20-1 and J usage is TRBJ2-5; the D gene could be TRBD1 or TRBD2 (6 bases each). Germline values: CDR1 DFQATT, CDR2 SNEGSKA (reference sequence). The length of the CDR3 is 14 residues. V was shortened by 4 bases and J by 1 base, with 13 bases between the two germline ends.

This clonotype appeared many times. This sequence joins TRBV12-3 or TRBV12-4 and TRBJ2-1, with D possibly TRBD2 on 7 matching bases. The CDR3 is made up of 12 amino acids. Deletions cut 4 bases from V and 9 bases from J, with 10 bases between. CDR3 residues: CASSWGGREQFF. In DNA, the CDR3 is TGTGCCAGCAGTTGGGGGGGCCGTGAGCAGTTCTTC.

This clonotype was observed many times. The chain links TRBV4-1 to TRBJ1-1; D perhaps matches TRBD1 (5 bases). This CDR3 region has 14 residues. From germline, CDR1 is MGHRA and CDR2 YSYEKL. The V and J ends lost 1 base and 4 bases respectively, with 10 bases between them. CDR3 DNA sequence: TGCGCCAGCAGCCAAGTCGAGGGGAGCACTGAAGCTTTCTTT. Its protein product is CASSQVEGSTEAFF.

This clonotype was seen repeatedly, ten times or more. The chain recombines TRBV15 with TRBJ2-2; 11 bases line up with TRBD2. The germline CDR1 and CDR2 sequences are LNHNV and YYDKDF (reference sequence). CDR3 size: 17 residues. V gave up 0 bases and J gave up 8 bases; unmatched junction bases: 8. The CDR3 here is CATSRDELAGVLGELFF. The CDR3 nucleotides read TGTGCCACCAGCAGAGACGAACTAGCGGGAGTGTTGGGGGAGCTGTTTTTT.

This clonotype has more than one count but fewer than ten. This chain joins TRBV3-1 and TRBJ1-1, with 11 bases lining up with TRBD1. Germline lookup yields CDR1 LGHDT and CDR2 YNNKEL (reference sequence). The V segment lost 2 bases and the J segment 4 bases; nucleotides outside the gene matches: 3. The CDR3 extends over 15 amino acids. The CDR3 nucleotides are TGTGCCAGCAGCCAACCGGGACAGGGGGTCACTGAAGCTTTCTTT. Its translation: CASSQPGQGVTEAFF.

V gene TRBV6-5 combines with J gene TRBJ2-3, with 14 bases matching TRBD2. Trimming cost V 3 bases and J 0 bases; bases outside gene matches: 2. In germline, CDR1 is MNHEY, CDR2 SVGAGI. The CDR3 length is 17 residues. The CDR3 sequence: CASSYRLAGGSTDTQYF. The CDR3, as DNA: TGTGCCAGCAGTTATCGACTAGCGGGAGGGAGCACAGATACGCAGTATTTT.

The CDR3 is CASSPRLDKETQYF. Written as DNA, the CDR3 is TGTGCCAGCAGCCCCCGACTAGACAAAGAGACCCAGTACTTC. The V call is TRBV7-8, the J call TRBJ2-5, with D maybe TRBD2 (6 bases). The germline V and J ends were trimmed by 5 bases and 3 bases, with 13 bases remaining between them. Looked up from germline, CDR1 is SGHVS and CDR2 is FQNEAQ. The CDR3 is 14 residues long.

In its sample, this clonotype was seen many times. V is TRBV5-1 and J is TRBJ2-7, with TRBD2 identical over 9 bases. The CDR3 is made up of 16 amino acids. The V segment lost 4 bases and the J segment 4 bases; nucleotides outside the gene matches: 12. Germline-derived CDR1 and CDR2 are SGHRS and YFSETQ. The CDR3 coding sequence is TGCGCCAGCAGCCCCCGAGAGCGGGAGGACTTATACGAGCAGTACTTC. Its protein is CASSPREREDLYEQYF. The complete variable domain, with remaining parts taken from reference TRBV5-1 and TRBJ2-7, reads KAGVTQTPRYLIKTRGQQVTLSCSPISGHRSVSWYQQTPGQGLQFLFEYFSETQRNKGNFPGRFSGRQFSNSRSEMNVSTLELGDSALYLCASSPREREDLYEQYFGPGTRLTVT.

This clonotype was counted many times. V gene TRBV29-1 combines with J gene TRBJ2-5; no definite D call. The CDR3 covers 10 residues. Germline V gene data show CDR1 as SQVTM and CDR2 as ANQGSEA. The V end lost 5 bases, the J end lost 4 bases, and 5 bases lay between the germline ends. CDR3 amino acids: CSVFSETQYF. The CDR3 nucleotides are TGCAGCGTTTTTTCAGAGACCCAGTACTTC.

J is TRBJ2-3 and V is TRBV5-1, with 8 bases aligning to TRBD2. J was trimmed by 4 bases and V by 1 base; bases with no gene match: 20. Germline V gene sequence: CDR1 SGHRS, CDR2 YFSETQ. The CDR3 covers 20 residues. DNA of the CDR3: TGCGCCAGCAGCTTGTCCATTGTAGCGGGGAGGAATAAGGGGGCAGATACGCAGTATTTT. Amino acids: CASSLSIVAGRNKGADTQYF. Drawing the rest from reference TRBV5-1 and TRBJ2-3, the complete variable domain is KAGVTQTPRYLIKTRGQQVTLSCSPISGHRSVSWYQQTPGQGLQFLFEYFSETQRNKGNFPGRFSGRQFSNSRSEMNVSTLELGDSALYLCASSLSIVAGRNKGADTQYFGPGTRLTVL.

CDR3 amino acids: CASSPGQGSNEQYV. CDR3 nucleotides: TGTGCCAGTAGTCCCGGACAGGGAAGTAACGAGCAGTACGTC. V usage is TRBV19 and J usage is TRBJ2-7, with 8 bases that match TRBD1. Trimming cost V 5 bases and J 5 bases; bases outside gene matches: 8. Germline CDR1 is LNHDA and CDR2 is SQIVND (reference sequence). The CDR3 is 14 amino acids.

At least ten counts were recorded for this clonotype. The chain employs TRBV7-9 and TRBJ2-1; 8 positions match TRBD2. This CDR3 region has 17 residues. The ends lost 1 base at V and 3 bases at J; junction bases unmatched: 8. CDR1 is SEHNR and CDR2 is FQNEAQ in the germline V gene (reference sequence). The CDR3 is CASSLVVGLGYYNEQFF. As DNA, the CDR3 is TGTGCCAGCAGCTTAGTGGTGGGACTAGGGTACTACAATGAGCAGTTCTTC. The full variable domain, in which reference TRBV7-9 and TRBJ2-1 provide the parts outside the CDR3, is DTGVSQNPRHKITKRGQNVTFRCDPISEHNRLYWYRQTLGQGPEFLTYFQNEAQLEKSRLLSDRFSAERPKGSFSTLEIQRTEQGDSAMYLCASSLVVGLGYYNEQFFGPGTRLTVL.

The sample holds many counts of this clonotype. The J gene is TRBJ2-5, the V gene TRBV3-1, with TRBD2 as a possible D gene (6 bases). The V end lost 0 bases, the J end lost 2 bases, and 7 bases lay between the germline ends. CDR3 length equals 14 residues. Germline assignment: CDR1 LGHDT and CDR2 YNNKEL (reference sequence). The CDR3: CASSQDRGQETQYF. For the CDR3, the DNA is TGTGCCAGCAGCCAAGATCGGGGGCAAGAGACCCAGTACTTC.

The table lists this clonotype with a few counts. The rearrangement uses TRBV20-1 and TRBJ1-2; perhaps TRBD1 as D (5 bases). V lost 6 bases to trimming and J lost 0 bases, with 17 bases between them. The germline V gene has CDR1 DFQATT and CDR2 SNEGSKA (reference sequence). The CDR3 has 15 amino acids. CDR3 sequence: CSAEGRQDSNYGYTF. CDR3 nucleotide sequence: TGCAGTGCCGAGGGGAGGCAGGATTCTAACTATGGCTACACCTTC.

The J gene is TRBJ1-1, the V gene TRBV5-1; TRBD1 is a possible D gene (5 bases). With 5 bases removed from V and 4 bases from J, the gap between germline ends came to 24 bases. Germline CDR1 and CDR2: SGHRS and YFSETQ. CDR3 size: 17 residues. DNA for the CDR3: TGCGCCAGCAGGTTCTCGAGGGGAGAGGTGGGAGGCACTGAAGCTTTCTTT. Its protein product is CASRFSRGEVGGTEAFF.

This clonotype was detected a few times. The chain is built from TRBV4-1 and TRBJ2-1; 8 nucleotides agree with TRBD2. This CDR3 contains 16 residues. CDR1 and CDR2 from the germline V gene are MGHRA and YSYEKL. V dropped 3 bases and J dropped 9; count of bases not matched to a gene: 13. CDR3 region: CASSQMGSGSIREQFF. The DNA of the CDR3 is TGCGCCAGCAGCCAGATGGGGAGCGGGAGTATACGTGAGCAGTTCTTC.

This clonotype was seen ten or more times. The genes are TRBV7-9 and TRBJ2-1; 13 bases match TRBD2. With 6 bases clipped from V and 6 bases from J, the junction kept 5 bases outside the gene matches. The CDR3 is made up of 15 amino acids. The germline V gene has CDR1 SEHNR and CDR2 FQNEAQ (reference sequence). DNA for the CDR3: TGTGCCAGCAGACCAACTAGCGGGGGGGCCAATGAGCAGTTCTTC. Its protein is CASRPTSGGANEQFF.

This clonotype was detected only a few times. The V call is TRBV5-5, the J call TRBJ2-7, with D perhaps given as TRBD1 or TRBD2 (6 bases each). The CDR3 covers 14 residues. The V and J ends lost 2 bases and 1 base respectively, with 10 bases between them. Germline lookup yields CDR1 SGHKS and CDR2 YYEKEE (reference sequence). CDR3 region: CASSFWGASYEQYV. The DNA of the CDR3 is TGTGCCAGCAGCTTTTGGGGGGCTTCCTACGAGCAGTACGTC.